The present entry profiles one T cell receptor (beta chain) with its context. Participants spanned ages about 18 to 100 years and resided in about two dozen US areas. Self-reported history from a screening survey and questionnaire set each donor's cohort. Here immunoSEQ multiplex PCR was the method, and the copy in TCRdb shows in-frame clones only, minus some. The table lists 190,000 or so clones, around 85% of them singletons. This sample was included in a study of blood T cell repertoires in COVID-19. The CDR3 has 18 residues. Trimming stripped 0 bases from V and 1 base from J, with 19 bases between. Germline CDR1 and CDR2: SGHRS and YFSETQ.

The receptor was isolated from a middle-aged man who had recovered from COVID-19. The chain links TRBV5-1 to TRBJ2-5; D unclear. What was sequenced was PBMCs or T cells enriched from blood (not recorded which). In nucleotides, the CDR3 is TGCGCCAGCAGCTTGGTCCCAACCGGTACCCTGGTCCAAGAGACCCAGTACTTC. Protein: CASSLVPTGTLVQETQYF. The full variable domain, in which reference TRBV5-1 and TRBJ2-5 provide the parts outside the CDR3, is KAGVTQTPRYLIKTRGQQVTLSCSPISGHRSVSWYQQTPGQGLQFLFEYFSETQRNKGNFPGRFSGRQFSNSRSEMNVSTLELGDSALYLCASSLVPTGTLVQETQYFGPGTRLLVL.